The clone carrying this T cell receptor (beta chain) was observed a handful of times. Its antigen remains unknown. Each CDR3 protein gets one entry after TCRdb re-called the RT-PCR reads with MiXCR. This table holds 290,000 or so distinct CDR3 sequences, 22% found once. The data are from a study of response to subunit inactivated influenza vaccine. Study findings and constraints: The authors suggested that few new T cells are recruited per seasonal influenza vaccination.

Trimming took 5 bases from V and 2 from J; bases not matched to a gene: 10. The germline gives CDR1 SGHTA, CDR2 FQGNSA. There are 16 residues in the CDR3. The origin of this receptor is a man between 50 and 75 years old who received an inactivated influenza vaccine. The source material was PBMCs from blood, sampled less than 22 months after vaccination. The V call is TRBV7-2, the J call TRBJ2-3, with TRBD2 identical over 7 bases. The CDR3 region is CASSLVRGDFTDTQYF. As DNA, the CDR3 is TGTGCCAGCAGCCTGGTCCGGGGGGACTTCACAGATACGCAGTATTTT.